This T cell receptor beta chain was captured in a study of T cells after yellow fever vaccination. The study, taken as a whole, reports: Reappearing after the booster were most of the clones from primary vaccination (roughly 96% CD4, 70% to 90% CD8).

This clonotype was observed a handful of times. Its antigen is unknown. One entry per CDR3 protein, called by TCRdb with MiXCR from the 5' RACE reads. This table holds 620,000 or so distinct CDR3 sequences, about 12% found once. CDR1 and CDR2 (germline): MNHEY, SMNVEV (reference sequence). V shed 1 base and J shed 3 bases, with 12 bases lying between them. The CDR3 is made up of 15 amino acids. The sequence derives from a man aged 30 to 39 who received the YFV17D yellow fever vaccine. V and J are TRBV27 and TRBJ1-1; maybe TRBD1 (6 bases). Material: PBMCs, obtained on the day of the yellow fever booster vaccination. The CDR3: CASSLWGRGDTEAFF. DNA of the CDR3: TGTGCCAGCAGTTTATGGGGGCGCGGGGACACTGAAGCTTTCTTT.